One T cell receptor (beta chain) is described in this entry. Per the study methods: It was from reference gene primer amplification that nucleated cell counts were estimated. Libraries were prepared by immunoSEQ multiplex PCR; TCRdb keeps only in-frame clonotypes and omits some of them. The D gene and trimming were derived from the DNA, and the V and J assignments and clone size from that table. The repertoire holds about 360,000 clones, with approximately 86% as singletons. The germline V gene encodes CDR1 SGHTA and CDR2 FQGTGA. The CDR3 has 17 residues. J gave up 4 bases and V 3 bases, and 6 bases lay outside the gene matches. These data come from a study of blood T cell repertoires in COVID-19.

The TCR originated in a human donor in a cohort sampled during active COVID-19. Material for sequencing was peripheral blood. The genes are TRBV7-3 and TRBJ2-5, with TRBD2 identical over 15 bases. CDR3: CASSLGWGLAGGETQYF. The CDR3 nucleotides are TGTGCCAGCAGCTTGGGCTGGGGACTAGCGGGGGGAGAGACCCAGTACTTC.